Listed below are T cell receptor beta chains from one sample, sequenced in a study of cytomegalovirus exposure and HLA in healthy donors. Profiled with immunoSEQ multiplex PCR; TCRdb holds only in-frame clones, not every one. Of around 100,000 clones listed, around 77% were seen once; the top ten hold roughly 20%. Sequencing was done on a sample of PBMCs. The origin of the receptors is a woman aged 55-69 years in good health and CMV-seropositive. The CDR3 runs from the conserved cysteine through the conserved F or W. The D gene is left open where the match is weak. Clone size is given for some rows only: seen once, a few or many times, or a class if the clone is expanded.

CDR3nt: TGTGCCAGCAAGGACAGATATAGCAATCAGCCCCAGCATTTT
CDR3aa: CASKDRYSNQPQHF
len: 14
abundance: .
j_gene: TRBJ1-5
d_gene: .
v_gene: TRBV2

CDR3nt: TGTGCCAGCAGTTTTGGAGGGGGCGCGAACACTGAAGCTTTCTTT
CDR3aa: CASSFGGGANTEAFF
len: 15
abundance: .
j_gene: TRBJ1-1
d_gene: TRBD1
v_gene: TRBV28

CDR3nt: TGTGCCAGCAGCCCGACTAGTAACACCGGGGAGCTGTTTTTT
CDR3aa: CASSPTSNTGELFF
len: 14
abundance: few
j_gene: TRBJ2-2
d_gene: .
v_gene: TRBV7-9

CDR3nt: TGTGCCAGCAGCAATAGACAGGACACCTACGAGCAGTACTTC
CDR3aa: CASSNRQDTYEQYF
len: 14
abundance: .
j_gene: TRBJ2-7
d_gene: .
v_gene: TRBV5-4

CDR3nt: TGTGCCTGGAGTGGTGGGACTAGCGGGAGGCATTCCTACGAGCAGTACTTC
CDR3aa: CAWSGGTSGRHSYEQYF
len: 17
abundance: .
j_gene: TRBJ2-7
d_gene: TRBD2
v_gene: TRBV30

CDR3nt: TGCGCCAGCAGCTTCACCTTGCTTGGTGGGGGACAGTCCTACGAGCAGTACTTC
CDR3aa: CASSFTLLGGGQSYEQYF
len: 18
abundance: .
j_gene: TRBJ2-7
d_gene: TRBD1
v_gene: TRBV5-1

CDR3nt: TGTGCCAGCAGCTTGGACATGGGCCCAACCTACGAGCAGTACTTC
CDR3aa: CASSLDMGPTYEQYF
len: 15
abundance: .
j_gene: TRBJ2-7
d_gene: .
v_gene: TRBV7-3

CDR3nt: TGCGCCAGCAGGAAGGACAGCGCCTACGAGCAGTACTTC
CDR3aa: CASRKDSAYEQYF
len: 13
abundance: .
j_gene: TRBJ2-7
d_gene: .
v_gene: TRBV5-1

CDR3nt: TGTGCCAGCAGCTTAAGTCCTAGCGGGGGGGGCTCCTACGAGCAGTACTTC
CDR3aa: CASSLSPSGGGSYEQYF
len: 17
abundance: .
j_gene: TRBJ2-7
d_gene: TRBD2
v_gene: TRBV13

CDR3nt: TGTGCCTGGAGTGTCGGGATCTATAATTCACCCCTCCACTTT
CDR3aa: CAWSVGIYNSPLHF
len: 14
abundance: .
j_gene: TRBJ1-6
d_gene: .
v_gene: TRBV30

CDR3nt: TGTGCCAGCAGTTACTCAGCGAACACTGAAGCTTTCTTT
CDR3aa: CASSYSANTEAFF
len: 13
abundance: few
j_gene: TRBJ1-1
d_gene: .
v_gene: TRBV6-6

CDR3nt: TGTGCCAGCAGTGAAGTGTCAGGGGGCGTCGAGCAGTACTTC
CDR3aa: CASSEVSGGVEQYF
len: 14
abundance: .
j_gene: TRBJ2-7
d_gene: TRBD1
v_gene: TRBV6-1

CDR3nt: TGTGCCAGCAGCTGGGGCTCCGGCGGCCCCTACAATGAGCAGTTCTTC
CDR3aa: CASSWGSGGPYNEQFF
len: 16
abundance: .
j_gene: TRBJ2-1
d_gene: .
v_gene: TRBV5-4

CDR3nt: TGTGCCAGCAGCTTAGTGGGAGGTGAGCAGTTCTTC
CDR3aa: CASSLVGGEQFF
len: 12
abundance: once
j_gene: TRBJ2-1
d_gene: .
v_gene: TRBV7-9

CDR3nt: TGTGCCAGCAGTCATCGATGGACTAGCGGCTTCTACGAGCAGTACTTC
CDR3aa: CASSHRWTSGFYEQYF
len: 16
abundance: .
j_gene: TRBJ2-7
d_gene: .
v_gene: TRBV21-1

CDR3nt: TGTGCCAGCAGCAACCCCCCAGGAGGAACTAATGAAAAACTGTTTTTT
CDR3aa: CASSNPPGGTNEKLFF
len: 16
abundance: .
j_gene: TRBJ1-4
d_gene: .
v_gene: TRBV9

CDR3nt: TGTGCCACCAAACGGGGGTCCTATAGCAATCAGCCCCAGCATTTT
CDR3aa: CATKRGSYSNQPQHF
len: 15
abundance: .
j_gene: TRBJ1-5
d_gene: .
v_gene: TRBV27

CDR3nt: TGTGCCAGCAGCTTAGGCGGGAGCAGGGAGCAGTACTTC
CDR3aa: CASSLGGSREQYF
len: 13
abundance: .
j_gene: TRBJ2-7
d_gene: TRBD2
v_gene: TRBV7-9

CDR3nt: TGTGCCAGCAGCCAAGAAATCCCTAGCTACGAGCAGTACTTC
CDR3aa: CASSQEIPSYEQYF
len: 14
abundance: .
j_gene: TRBJ2-7
d_gene: .
v_gene: TRBV4-2

CDR3nt: TGTGCCAGCAGCTTCCAGGGCAATAAAGCTTTCTTT
CDR3aa: CASSFQGNKAFF
len: 12
abundance: .
j_gene: TRBJ1-1
d_gene: .
v_gene: TRBV14

CDR3nt: TGTGCCAGCAGTGGATTAGCGGGAGTCTTGAATGAGCAGTTCTTC
CDR3aa: CASSGLAGVLNEQFF
len: 15
abundance: few
j_gene: TRBJ2-1
d_gene: TRBD2
v_gene: TRBV2

CDR3nt: TGTGCCACCAGCAGAGATCAGCTGCAGGGAGAGACCCAGTACTTC
CDR3aa: CATSRDQLQGETQYF
len: 15
abundance: .
j_gene: TRBJ2-5
d_gene: .
v_gene: TRBV15

CDR3nt: TGCGCCAGCAGTGGACAGGGAGGGTCCTACGAGCAGTACTTC
CDR3aa: CASSGQGGSYEQYF
len: 14
abundance: .
j_gene: TRBJ2-7
d_gene: .
v_gene: TRBV5-1

CDR3nt: TGTGCCAGCAGCTCCTACAGGGATCGGGACTTC
CDR3aa: CASSSYRDRDF
len: 11
abundance: .
j_gene: TRBJ2-7
d_gene: .
v_gene: TRBV11-2

CDR3nt: TGCAGCCCATACTGGACAGGGGGCTCCAATCAGCCCCAGCATTTT
CDR3aa: CSPYWTGGSNQPQHF
len: 15
abundance: few
j_gene: TRBJ1-5
d_gene: TRBD1
v_gene: TRBV29-1